These T cell receptor beta chains were read from a single sample in a study of siplizumab effects on memory and regulatory T cells. The data were produced by immunoSEQ multiplex PCR, yet TCRdb's version contains in-frame clones alone and is incomplete. The sample holds about 110,000 clones; under 95% are singletons and the top ten take approximately 0.3%. The sequenced sample was CD4+ T cells sorted from blood. The receptors come from a human donor in good health. Each CDR3 is given with its conserved first and last residue. Each record gives: D gene, J gene, clone size, V gene, CDR3 protein, CDR3 DNA. A D gene is named only where the DNA matches it firmly. Part of the rows lack a size; the others show once, few, many or a class for expanded clones.

- TRBJ1-1 - TRBV20-1 CSARASGEAFF TGCAGTGCTAGAGCGAGCGGGGAAGCTTTCTTT
- TRBJ2-7 once TRBV7-2 CASSPERNEQYF TGTGCCAGCAGCCCCGAGAGGAACGAGCAGTACTTC
- TRBJ1-1 - TRBV5-4 CASSLEGHKNTEAFF TGTGCCAGCAGCTTGGAGGGACACAAGAACACTGAAGCTTTCTTT
TRBD1 TRBJ2-5 once TRBV19 CASSPGTVIQETQYF TGTGCCAGTAGTCCCGGGACAGTCATCCAAGAGACCCAGTACTTC
TRBD2 TRBJ2-7 - TRBV19 CAHRGDLTYEQYF TGTGCCCACCGGGGGGATTTGACCTACGAGCAGTACTTC
TRBD2 TRBJ2-7 - TRBV7-9 CASSLAQLAGRHEQYF TGTGCCAGCAGCTTAGCGCAGCTAGCGGGAAGGCACGAGCAGTACTTC
- TRBJ1-1 - TRBV7-9 CASSFSTRVNTEAFF TGTGCCAGCAGCTTTAGTACCAGGGTGAACACTGAAGCTTTCTTT
- TRBJ2-3 - TRBV4-1 CASSHDLTDTQYF TGCGCCAGCAGCCATGACCTCACAGATACGCAGTATTTT
TRBD2 TRBJ2-5 - TRBV18 CASSRLGGQAGFPQTQYF TGTGCCAGCTCACGCCTGGGGGGTCAAGCGGGGTTCCCGCAGACCCAGTACTTC
TRBD1 TRBJ2-3 - TRBV25-1 CASSESGQGMSDTQYF TGTGCCAGCAGTGAATCGGGACAGGGTATGTCAGATACGCAGTATTTT
- TRBJ2-5 - TRBV5-5 CASSLERGETQYF TGTGCCAGCAGCTTGGAAAGGGGAGAGACCCAGTACTTC
- TRBJ2-3 - TRBV5-4 CASSFRAGNTDTQYF TGTGCCAGCAGCTTTAGGGCAGGAAACACAGATACGCAGTATTTT
- TRBJ2-2 - TRBV11-2 CASSPRRFGGRINTGELFF TGTGCCAGCAGCCCACGTCGGTTTGGGGGACGGATTAACACCGGGGAGCTGTTTTTT
- TRBJ1-3 - TRBV29-1 CSVRYSGNTIYF TGCAGCGTACGGTACTCTGGAAACACCATATATTTT
- TRBJ2-1 - TRBV5-6 CASTQGGSSYNEQFF TGTGCCAGCACCCAGGGGGGCAGCTCCTACAATGAGCAGTTCTTC
- TRBJ1-5 - TRBV5-6 CASSLAGAGNQPQHF TGTGCCAGCAGCTTGGCCGGGGCAGGCAATCAGCCCCAGCATTTT
- TRBJ2-7 - TRBV25-1 CASSDQFSYEQYF TGTGCCAGCAGTGATCAGTTCTCCTACGAGCAGTACTTC
- TRBJ2-2 - TRBV28 CASSLWLGPPDTGELFF TGTGCCAGCAGTTTATGGTTAGGCCCCCCGGACACCGGGGAGCTGTTTTTT
TRBD2 TRBJ2-1 - TRBV18 CASSPPILAGAAREQFF TGTGCCAGCTCACCACCTATACTAGCGGGAGCGGCGCGGGAGCAGTTCTTC
- TRBJ1-2 - TRBV10-1 CANESWEHYGYTF TGCGCCAACGAGTCCTGGGAACACTATGGCTACACCTTC